What follows are 32 T cell receptor beta chains derived from one specimen sequenced in a study of patients and donors after allogeneic stem cell transplantation. TCRdb passed the RT-PCR reads through MiXCR, listing each CDR3 protein once. Seen here are about 960,000 distinct CDR3 sequences, more than 15% observed once, and the top ten hold roughly 6%. Sequenced input: blood, either unsorted or a sorted T cell fraction (not recorded which). The receptors derive from a human donor who was either an allogeneic HSCT recipient or a stem cell or donor lymphocyte infusion donor (not recorded which). It is not recorded whose cells these are; they may come from a transplant donor.

The genes are TRBV2 and TRBJ1-3, with D possibly being TRBD1 (6 bases). Germline V gene lookup returns CDR1 SNHLY and CDR2 FYNNEI. This CDR3 contains 16 residues. Trimming stripped 4 bases from V and 0 bases from J, with 13 bases between. The DNA of the CDR3 is TGTGCCAGCAGTGTGGAAACAGGGAACTCTGGAAACACCATATATTTT. Protein: CASSVETGNSGNTIYF.

V is TRBV29-1 and J is TRBJ1-1, with no clear D. Germline values: CDR1 SQVTM, CDR2 ANQGSEA. Trimming took 7 bases from V and 0 from J, leaving 18 bases between them. The CDR3 spans 15 residues. The CDR3 reads CSEKTGGSMNTEAFF. The CDR3 DNA is TGCAGCGAAAAAACTGGCGGGAGCATGAACACTGAAGCTTTCTTT. Supplemented by reference TRBV29-1 and TRBJ1-1, the full variable domain reads SAVISQKPSRDICQRGTSLTIQCQVDSQVTMMFWYRQQPGQSLTLIATANQGSEATYESGFVIDKFPISRPNLTFSTLTVSNMSPEDSSIYLCSEKTGGSMNTEAFFGQGTRLTVV.

This clonotype has a handful of counts. This chain links TRBV3-1 with TRBJ2-3; weak D call: TRBD1 (5 bases). The length of the CDR3 is 18 residues. CDR1 and CDR2 from the germline V gene are LGHDT and YNNKEL (reference sequence). Trimming took off 10 bases at V and 2 bases at J, with 28 bases between the two ends. Written as DNA, the CDR3 is TGTGCCAACGCCGAGGTCCCCTCGACAGAGTTACTCACAGATACGCAGTATTTT. It is translated as CANAEVPSTELLTDTQYF.

This clonotype was detected a few times. The chain couples TRBV20-1 to TRBJ2-7; 9 positions agree with TRBD2. CDR1 DFQATT and CDR2 SNEGSKA come from the germline V gene (reference sequence). With V trimmed by 5 bases and J by 1 base, 9 bases remained unmatched. This CDR3 spans 15 amino acids. CDR3 DNA sequence: TGCAGTGCTCCACCCCCTAGCGGGGTTTCCTACGAGCAGTACTTC. This translates into CSAPPPSGVSYEQYF.

This clonotype turned up a few times. V gene TRBV5-1 combines with J gene TRBJ2-5, with a possible D match to TRBD2 (5 bases). The CDR3 length is 15 residues. CDR1 SGHRS and CDR2 YFSETQ come from the germline V gene. V was shortened by 4 bases and J by 5 bases, with 18 bases between the two germline ends. For the CDR3, the DNA is TGCGCCAGCAGCGGCGGAGACTACCCGGGGGAGACCCAGTACTTC. Protein: CASSGGDYPGETQYF.

This clonotype was found a few times. V usage is TRBV5-5 and J usage is TRBJ1-6; D call uncertain. The germline gives CDR1 SGHKS, CDR2 YYEKEE (reference sequence). Between the trimmed V and J ends, which lost 2 bases and 9 bases, there was a span of 15 bases. This CDR3 spans 15 amino acids. The DNA for the CDR3 is TGTGCCAGCAGCTTCGAAACTGGGGAAGGTTCACCCCTCCACTTT. Translating gives CASSFETGEGSPLHF.

The rearrangement joins TRBV29-1 to TRBJ1-1; 9 positions match TRBD1. The germline V gene encodes CDR1 SQVTM and CDR2 ANQGSEA. V lost 2 bases and J lost 4; bases outside the gene matches: 8. The CDR3 contains 15 residues. The CDR3 region is CSVERGTGMGTEAFF. CDR3 DNA sequence: TGCAGCGTTGAAAGAGGGACAGGGATGGGCACTGAAGCTTTCTTT.

This clonotype showed up many times. This chain uses TRBV6-1 with TRBJ2-3, with D unclear. Trimming removed 1 base at V and 2 bases at J, with 10 bases between. The CDR3 has 15 residues. Germline V CDR1 and CDR2: MNHNS, SASEGT. The CDR3, as DNA: TGTGCCAGCAGTGAAGGGGTGGGAATCACAGATACGCAGTATTTT. This translates into CASSEGVGITDTQYF.

This clonotype was seen only a few times. This sequence joins TRBV30 and TRBJ2-2; D perhaps matches TRBD2 (5 bases). Deletions cut 2 bases from V and 0 bases from J, with 19 bases between. The CDR3 totals 18 residues. CDR1 is GTSNPN and CDR2 is SVGIG in the germline V gene (reference sequence). The CDR3 DNA is TGTGCCTGGAGTCCTCTCCCACCGGGGTCCGCGAACACCGGGGAGCTGTTTTTT. Amino acids: CAWSPLPPGSANTGELFF.

The chain links TRBV6-5 to TRBJ2-1, with 7 bases matching TRBD2. CDR3 length equals 15 residues. The junction had 9 bases not matched to a gene; V was cut back by 4 bases and J by 6 bases. The germline gives CDR1 MNHEY, CDR2 SVGAGI. For the CDR3, the DNA is TGTGCCAGCAGTTCCCCCGTCGGGGGGTCCAATGAGCAGTTCTTC. Residues: CASSSPVGGSNEQFF.

The chain carries TRBV20-1 and TRBJ2-7; D is unclear. V lost 3 bases to trimming and J lost 5 bases, with 17 bases between them. The germline V gene has CDR1 DFQATT and CDR2 SNEGSKA (reference sequence). CDR3 size: 14 residues. CDR3 nucleotide sequence: TGCAGTGCTAGTCCCCCCGGTAGAGGCCACGAGCAGTACTTC. As protein: CSASPPGRGHEQYF.

This clonotype was observed once. The V and J genes are TRBV4-1 and TRBJ1-5; possibly TRBD1 for D (5 bases). The germline V and J ends were trimmed by 2 bases and 5 bases, with 16 bases remaining between them. The CDR3 totals 16 residues. Germline V gene sequence: CDR1 MGHRA, CDR2 YSYEKL. CDR3 region: CASSQPTRGVHQPQHF. DNA for the CDR3: TGCGCCAGCAGCCAACCGACTCGGGGGGTACATCAGCCCCAGCATTTT.

This clonotype has only a few counts. The genes are TRBV4-2 and TRBJ2-7, with 10 positions matching TRBD2. V lost 0 bases and J lost 3; bases outside the gene matches: 11. This CDR3 is 18 amino acids long. Germline V lookup: CDR1 LGHNA, CDR2 YNFKEQ. CDR3 loop: CASSQDALAGVVGYEQYF. The CDR3 nucleotides are TGTGCCAGCAGCCAAGATGCCCTAGCGGGAGTGGTTGGCTACGAGCAGTACTTC.

This clonotype was counted between two and nine times. The chain joins TRBV7-2 to TRBJ2-3, with 7 bases fitting TRBD1. Trimming took 4 bases from V and 2 from J; bases not matched to a gene: 3. CDR1 SGHTA and CDR2 FQGNSA come from the germline V gene. This CDR3 is 14 amino acids long. This CDR3 is CASSSTGTTDTQYF. In DNA form, the CDR3 reads TGTGCCAGCAGCTCGACAGGGACCACAGATACGCAGTATTTT.

V is TRBV18 and J is TRBJ2-5; D gene ambiguous. Trimming stripped 4 bases from V and 8 bases from J, with 17 bases between. Germline assignment: CDR1 KGHSH and CDR2 LQKENI. The CDR3 is 14 residues long. Here the CDR3 DNA reads TGTGCCAGCTCACGTCAGAGGAAGCAAGGAACCCAGTACTTC. The encoded protein is CASSRQRKQGTQYF.

The chain couples TRBV7-2 to TRBJ1-6; 9 bases match TRBD1. Unmatched junction bases numbered 4, after V lost 3 bases and J lost 10 bases. This CDR3 spans 14 amino acids. CDR1 and CDR2 from the germline V gene are SGHTA and FQGNSA. The CDR3 DNA reads as TGTGCCAGCAGCTTGGGGACAGGGAGGTCACCCCTCCACTTT. This encodes CASSLGTGRSPLHF.

This clonotype was seen just once. The chain recombines TRBV15 with TRBJ2-5; weak D call: TRBD1 (5 bases). V was cut by 0 bases and J by 4 bases, with 15 bases left in between. The CDR3 sequence is 16 residues long. Germline CDR1 is LNHNV and CDR2 is YYDKDF (reference sequence). As DNA, the CDR3 is TGTGCCACCAGCAGAGATCCGACAGCGAAGGGAGAGACCCAGTACTTC. This encodes CATSRDPTAKGETQYF.

This clonotype was detected a few times. The chain is built from TRBV5-1 and TRBJ2-5; 11 bases are a match to TRBD2. Germline CDR1 reads SGHRS; CDR2 reads YFSETQ. The junction had 6 bases not matched to a gene; V was cut back by 6 bases and J by 2 bases. The CDR3 extends over 15 amino acids. CDR3 coding DNA: TGCGCCAGCATTGGGACTAGCGGCATTCAAGAGACCCAGTACTTC. Translating gives CASIGTSGIQETQYF.

The chain couples TRBV27 to TRBJ2-7; TRBD1 aligns across 7 bases. CDR3 length: 12 residues. The junction had 4 bases not matched to a gene; V was cut back by 8 bases and J by 3 bases. Germline V lookup: CDR1 MNHEY, CDR2 SMNVEV (reference sequence). The CDR3, as DNA: TGTGCCAGCGGCAGGACAGGCTACGAGCAGTACTTC. Its protein product is CASGRTGYEQYF.

A few counts support this clonotype. The chain couples TRBV27 to TRBJ2-6, with TRBD1 matching 9 bases. The CDR3 is 15 residues long. Germline loops: CDR1 MNHEY, CDR2 SMNVEV (reference sequence). V was pared by 5 bases and J by 4 bases, with 3 bases of the junction left unmatched. CDR3 DNA sequence: TGTGCCAGCAGTCACAGGGGGCCAGGGGCCAACGTCCTGACTTTC. Translated, it gives CASSHRGPGANVLTF.

This clonotype was counted a few times. The chain uses TRBV12-3 or TRBV12-4 and TRBJ2-5; the match to TRBD1 covers 8 bases. The V and J ends lost 1 base and 6 bases, in that order; junction bases with no gene match: 7. The CDR3 contains 15 residues. The CDR3 coding sequence is TGTGCCAGCAGTTTAGGGCCAGGGGGCCGACAGACCCAGTACTTC. Translated: CASSLGPGGRQTQYF.

This clonotype was found a few times. The J gene is TRBJ2-7, the V gene TRBV20-1; D may be TRBD1 (6 bases). The CDR3 runs to 16 residues. Trimming took 4 bases from V and 0 from J, leaving 19 bases between them. CDR1 DFQATT and CDR2 SNEGSKA come from the germline V gene (reference sequence). CDR3 nucleotides: TGCAGTGCTATGGGTACGGAGCAGGGGAACTCCTACGAGCAGTACTTC. Translating gives CSAMGTEQGNSYEQYF.

This clonotype was recorded at least ten times. Compared with germline, one end of the junction differs, possibly owing to a read error. The chain has TRBV5-6 and TRBJ2-1; D unclear. The CDR3 covers 12 residues. CDR1 and CDR2 from the germline V gene are SGHDT and YYEEEE. The DNA for the CDR3 is TGTGCCAGCAGCTTGGATGGCAGTCAGTTCATCTTC. Amino acids: CASSLDGSQFIF.

This clonotype was seen repeatedly, ten times or more. V is TRBV12-3 or TRBV12-4 and J is TRBJ1-1; D not certain. The V gene lost 6 bases and the J gene lost 11 bases, with 13 bases spanning the gap. This CDR3 comprises 11 residues. CDR3 DNA sequence: TGTGCCAGCAGCTCCGACCTTGAGGCTTTCTTT. Its translation is CASSSDLEAFF.

This clonotype was observed a handful of times. The genes are TRBV12-3 or TRBV12-4 and TRBJ2-3; 8 bases are a match to TRBD2. This CDR3 has 16 amino acids. Germline trimming cut 5 bases from V and 6 bases from J; bases unmatched to any gene: 13. CDR3 nucleotide sequence: TGTGCCAGCAGTAGCTCCGGGACTAGAGTGGGGGATACGCAGTATTTT. It translates to CASSSSGTRVGDTQYF.

In this sample, this clonotype turned up a few times. J is TRBJ2-1 and V is TRBV20-1; TRBD2 aligns across 8 bases. The J segment lost 0 bases and the V segment lost 3 bases, leaving 7 bases of the junction unmatched. CDR1 DFQATT and CDR2 SNEGSKA come from the germline V gene (reference sequence). The CDR3 runs to 16 residues. The CDR3 region is CSARAPGLVSYNEQFF. The CDR3 DNA reads as TGCAGTGCTAGGGCTCCGGGACTAGTCTCCTACAATGAGCAGTTCTTC.

This chain uses TRBV6-1 with TRBJ2-7; perhaps D is TRBD1 or TRBD2 (5 bases each). The CDR3 consists of 15 residues. V was shortened by 6 bases and J by 2 bases, with 17 bases between the two germline ends. Germline assignment: CDR1 MNHNS and CDR2 SASEGT. The DNA of the CDR3 is TGTGCCAGCAGCGCCGATACGGGACGGACCTACGAGCAGTACTTC. It is translated as CASSADTGRTYEQYF.

The J gene is TRBJ1-1, the V gene TRBV5-5; D not certain. The CDR3 runs 15 residues. Germline values: CDR1 SGHKS, CDR2 YYEKEE (reference sequence). Trimming pared 0 bases from V and 1 base from J, leaving 10 bases between. CDR3 nucleotide sequence: TGTGCCAGCAGCTTGGGGGCCTGGACGAACACTGAAGCTTTCTTT. Translating it yields CASSLGAWTNTEAFF.

This clonotype has a handful of counts. V usage is TRBV6-5 and J usage is TRBJ2-6; the match to TRBD1 covers 7 bases. The germline CDR1 and CDR2 sequences are MNHEY and SVGAGI. The V gene end was trimmed by 4 bases and the J gene end by 16 bases; junction bases not matched to a gene: 13. This CDR3 is built from 14 residues. CDR3 protein: CASSSSTQGLNLTF. CDR3 nucleotides: TGTGCCAGCAGTTCATCCACACAGGGGTTGAATCTGACTTTC.

CDR3 protein: CASSDVRGGSYEQYF. DNA of the CDR3: TGTGCCAGCAGTGACGTTAGGGGGGGGTCCTACGAGCAGTACTTC. This rearrangement joins TRBV6-1 to TRBJ2-7; D is perhaps TRBD2 (7 bases). Germline assignment: CDR1 MNHNS and CDR2 SASEGT. Trimming left V 3 bases short and J 1 base short, with 13 bases between. The CDR3 is made up of 15 amino acids.

The chain carries TRBV24-1 and TRBJ2-6, with 8 positions matching TRBD1. With V trimmed by 3 bases and J by 0 bases, 9 bases remained unmatched. CDR1 is KGHDR, CDR2 SFDVKD, per germline. The CDR3 consists of 19 residues. The chain's CDR3 is CATSDGTGTKNSGANVLTF. Written as DNA, the CDR3 is TGTGCCACCAGTGATGGGACAGGAACGAAGAACTCTGGGGCCAACGTCCTGACTTTC.

Concerning this clonotype: A junction end diverges from the germline sequence, so it may reflect a read error. The chain uses TRBV7-3 and TRBJ2-7; D is possibly TRBD2 (5 bases). The CDR3 covers 12 residues. Germline CDR1 and CDR2: SGHTA and FQGTGA. CDR3 region: CASSSLEGLLNF. In nucleotides, the CDR3 is TGTGCCAGCAGCTCCCTTGAAGGACTGTTGAACTTC.